The 14 T cell receptor beta chains given below trace back to one sample, sequenced in a study of circulating and synovial CD4+ cells in juvenile arthritis. Libraries were prepared by immunoSEQ multiplex PCR; TCRdb keeps only in-frame clonotypes and omits some of them. The sample has around 35,000 clones; around 95% are singletons. The specimen was CD4+ T cells from blood. All receptors come from a human donor with juvenile idiopathic arthritis.

The CDR3 loop reads CASRKWGQAASGSAFEQYF. The CDR3 nucleotides read TGTGCCAGCAGAAAGTGGGGTCAGGCGGCTAGCGGGTCTGCCTTCGAGCAGTACTTC. This rearrangement joins TRBV27 to TRBJ2-7, with TRBD2 identical over 8 bases. CDR1 MNHEY and CDR2 SMNVEV come from the germline V gene (reference sequence). The J segment lost 6 bases and the V segment lost 6 bases, leaving 25 bases of the junction unmatched. This CDR3 has 19 residues.

The rearrangement links TRBV7-2 to TRBJ1-1; D gene unclear. The CDR3 consists of 13 residues. CDR1 SGHTA and CDR2 FQGNSA come from the germline V gene. Trimming left V 3 bases short and J 0 bases short, with 5 bases between. Here the CDR3 DNA reads TGTGCCAGCAGCTTTCTTGTGAACACTGAAGCTTTCTTT. It specifies CASSFLVNTEAFF. Together with reference TRBV7-2 and TRBJ1-1, the CDR3 gives the full variable domain: GAGVSQSPSNKVTEKGKDVELRCDPISGHTALYWYRQSLGQGLEFLIYFQGNSAPDKSGLPSDRFSAERTGGSVSTLTIQRTQQEDSAVYLCASSFLVNTEAFFGQGTRLTVV.

The chain combines TRBV30 with TRBJ1-2; 8 positions match TRBD1. Looked up from germline, CDR1 is GTSNPN and CDR2 is SVGIG (reference sequence). The ends lost 1 base at V and 8 bases at J; junction bases unmatched: 6. This CDR3 is 13 amino acids long. CDR3 amino acids: CAWSAGQVSGYTF. DNA of the CDR3: TGTGCCTGGAGTGCGGGACAGGTCTCCGGCTACACCTTC. The full variable domain, with the rest looked up from reference TRBV30 and TRBJ1-2, is SQTIHQWPATLVQPVGSPLSLECTVEGTSNPNLYWYRQAAGRGLQLLFYSVGIGQISSEVPQNLSASRPQDRQFILSSKKLLLSDSGFYLCAWSAGQVSGYTFGSGTRLTVV.

The chain couples TRBV11-2 to TRBJ2-6; 8 bases line up with TRBD2. Germline V CDR1 and CDR2: SGHAT, FQNNGV. This CDR3 has 17 amino acids. After removal of 1 base from V and 5 bases from J, the junction contained 7 bases not matched to a gene. CDR3 region: CASSLVAGGVRANVLTF. The CDR3, as DNA: TGTGCCAGCAGCTTAGTTGCGGGGGGCGTGCGGGCCAACGTCCTGACTTTC.

The V gene is TRBV14, the J gene TRBJ2-7; 9 bases fit TRBD2. Trimming cost V 3 bases and J 5 bases; bases outside gene matches: 5. Germline CDR1 and CDR2: SGHDN and FVKESK. This CDR3 has 14 residues. The CDR3 here is CASSQGLAYHEQYF. The CDR3, as DNA: TGTGCCAGCAGCCAGGGACTAGCTTACCACGAGCAGTACTTC.

V gene TRBV10-3 combines with J gene TRBJ1-2; D possibly corresponds to TRBD1 (5 bases). Per the germline V gene, CDR1 is ENHRY and CDR2 is SYGVKD. The V end lost 0 bases, the J end lost 8 bases, and 16 bases lay between the germline ends. There are 15 residues in the CDR3. This chain's CDR3 is CAISESGGTLEGYTF. CDR3 sequence (DNA): TGTGCCATCAGTGAGTCTGGGGGGACCTTGGAGGGCTACACCTTC.

The chain uses TRBV7-6 and TRBJ1-1, with a weak D call TRBD1 (5 bases). CDR1 SGHVS and CDR2 FNYEAQ come from the germline V gene. V was pared by 0 bases and J by 5 bases, with 13 bases between. The CDR3 runs to 15 residues. Written as DNA, the CDR3 is TGTGCCAGCAGCTTAGCGGAGGAGGGACTGACTGAAGCTTTCTTT. Its protein product is CASSLAEEGLTEAFF. Full variable domain (rest looked up from reference TRBV7-6 and TRBJ1-1): GAGVSQSPRYKVTKRGQDVALRCDPISGHVSLYWYRQALGQGPEFLTYFNYEAQQDKSGLPNDRFSAERPEGSISTLTIQRTEQRDSAMYRCASSLAEEGLTEAFFGQGTRLTVV.

The CDR3, as DNA: TGTGCCTGGGATAGGACAGGGGGGAACACTGAAGCTTTCTTT. This translates into CAWDRTGGNTEAFF. The chain carries TRBV30 and TRBJ1-1, with 10 bases matching TRBD1. CDR1 GTSNPN and CDR2 SVGIG come from the germline V gene (reference sequence). The CDR3 consists of 14 residues. Germline trimming cut 5 bases from V and 1 base from J; bases unmatched to any gene: 4.

This clone was recorded once. This sequence joins TRBV7-3 and TRBJ2-1; the D is unclear. This CDR3 spans 14 amino acids. Germline V gene lookup returns CDR1 SGHTA and CDR2 FQGTGA. Trimming removed 0 bases from V and 9 bases from J, with 12 bases in between. The CDR3 loop reads CASSLTPGPVEQFF. The DNA of the CDR3 is TGTGCCAGCAGCTTAACCCCAGGTCCAGTTGAGCAGTTCTTC. The full variable domain, rest sourced from reference TRBV7-3 and TRBJ2-1, is GAGVSQTPSNKVTEKGKYVELRCDPISGHTALYWYRQSLGQGPEFLIYFQGTGAADDSGLPNDRFFAVRPEGSVSTLKIQRTERGDSAVYLCASSLTPGPVEQFFGPGTRLTVL.

The chain couples TRBV19 to TRBJ1-1; 7 bases are a match to TRBD1. J gave up 3 bases and V 3 bases, and 16 bases lay outside the gene matches. Germline CDR1 reads LNHDA; CDR2 reads SQIVND (reference sequence). The CDR3 runs to 18 residues. In DNA form, the CDR3 reads TGTGCCAGTAGTATCCTACGGACACTTAGGGGGCCCCACACTGAAGCTTTCTTT. Amino acid sequence: CASSILRTLRGPHTEAFF.

Note on this clone: The junction differs from germline at one of its ends, possibly a read error. The same CDR3 can be traced to other DNA sequences in this sample. The rearrangement joins TRBV11-2 to TRBJ1-6; 7 bases map to TRBD1. Germline-derived CDR1 and CDR2 are SGHAT and FQNNGV. The CDR3 totals 16 residues. In DNA form, the CDR3 reads TGTGCCAGCAGCAAATCGGACAGGCAATATAATTCCCCCCTCCACTTT. Protein: CASSKSDRQYNSPLHF.

V and J are TRBV4-1 and TRBJ2-5; tentative D call: TRBD1 (5 bases). The ends were cut back, 1 base at V and 0 bases at J, with 9 bases in the middle. Germline CDR1 and CDR2: MGHRA and YSYEKL. This CDR3 contains 15 residues. This CDR3 is CASSQGRQNQETQYF. The CDR3 DNA reads TGCGCCAGCAGCCAAGGTCGACAGAACCAAGAGACCCAGTACTTC.

The rearrangement links TRBV5-8 to TRBJ1-6; TRBD1 matches at 7 bases. This CDR3 contains 18 residues. Germline CDR1 is SGHTS and CDR2 is YDEGEE. V shed 0 bases and J 7 bases; nucleotides not matched to a gene: 13. The CDR3 DNA reads TGTGCCAGCAGCTTGGGGCTCGACAGGGTTGGCATCAATTCACCCCTCCACTTT. Translation gives CASSLGLDRVGINSPLHF. The variable domain in full, completed from reference TRBV5-8 and TRBJ1-6, reads EAGVTQSPTHLIKTRGQQATLRCSPISGHTSVYWYQQALGLGLQFLLWYDEGEERNRGNFPPRFSGRQFPNYSSELNVNALELEDSALYLCASSLGLDRVGINSPLHFGNGTRLTVT.

The genes are TRBV28 and TRBJ1-1; D unclear. The V and J ends lost 5 bases and 3 bases respectively, with 13 bases between them. CDR3 size: 14 residues. Germline lookup yields CDR1 MDHEN and CDR2 SYDVKM. The DNA of the CDR3 is TGTGCCAGCAGTCCACCTTCTAAATACACTGAAGCTTTCTTT. The encoded protein is CASSPPSKYTEAFF.